The rows below give T cell receptor beta chains drawn from one sample of a study of blood T cell repertoires in COVID-19. Some clones are missing from TCRdb's copy, which holds only in-frame ones; the method was immunoSEQ multiplex PCR. The sample yields roughly 500,000 clones, about nine tenths seen once. Input material: PBMCs or T cells enriched from blood (not recorded which). These receptors all come from a woman aged 55 to 70 who had recovered from COVID-19. The CDR3 runs from the conserved cysteine through the conserved F or W. Each record gives: J gene, D gene, clone size, V gene, CDR3 DNA, CDR3 protein. D genes are given only for firm matches. For some rows the clone size is stated as once, few or many, or as a class when expanded; others skip it.

J: TRBJ1-1
D: NA
size: NA
V: TRBV5-4
DNA: TGTGCCAGCACCCGCGACTATCAGATGAACACTGAAGCTTTCTTT
CDR3: CASTRDYQMNTEAFF

J: TRBJ1-2
D: NA
size: NA
V: TRBV29-1
DNA: TGCAGCGACCGGGATTCCAAGGGCTACACCTTC
CDR3: CSDRDSKGYTF

J: TRBJ2-3
D: TRBD2
size: once
V: TRBV5-1
DNA: TGCGCCAGCAGCTTGGTCCGGGCTAGCGGGGGGAAAAACACAGATACGCAGTATTTT
CDR3: CASSLVRASGGKNTDTQYF

J: TRBJ2-7
D: NA
size: few
V: TRBV5-1
DNA: TGCGCCAGCAGCCCGGACACGAGCTCCTACGAGCAGTACTTC
CDR3: CASSPDTSSYEQYF

J: TRBJ2-7
D: NA
size: NA
V: TRBV25-1
DNA: TGTGCCACTACGGGGACCTACGAGCAGTACTTC
CDR3: CATTGTYEQYF

J: TRBJ1-5
D: NA
size: NA
V: TRBV2
DNA: TGTGCCAGCAGCCCAAGCGGCCATAGCAATCAGCCCCAGCATTTT
CDR3: CASSPSGHSNQPQHF

J: TRBJ1-5
D: NA
size: NA
V: TRBV11-2
DNA: TGTGCCAGCAGCTTAGGGACAGCAAATAGCAATCAGCCCCAGCATTTT
CDR3: CASSLGTANSNQPQHF

J: TRBJ2-1
D: TRBD2
size: NA
V: TRBV5-1
DNA: TGCGCCAGCATGAGGGGAGGGAGCGGGGTACACAATGAGCAGTTCTTC
CDR3: CASMRGGSGVHNEQFF

J: TRBJ2-3
D: NA
size: once
V: TRBV12-5
DNA: TGTGCTAGTGGCACTCCGGGGACTAGCACAGATACGCAGTATTTT
CDR3: CASGTPGTSTDTQYF

J: TRBJ1-1
D: NA
size: few
V: TRBV19
DNA: TGTGCCAGTAGTATCGGCAGGCTGAACACTGAAGCTTTCTTT
CDR3: CASSIGRLNTEAFF